Presented here are 16 T cell receptor beta chains from one specimen sequenced in a study of blood T cell repertoires in COVID-19. Method: immunoSEQ multiplex PCR; TCRdb's copy keeps in-frame clones and lacks some. There are about 69,000 clones in the sample; about four fifths occur only once, and roughly 44% lies in the top ten. The source material was peripheral blood. The origin of the receptors is a human donor in a cohort sampled during active COVID-19.

The chain couples TRBV5-1 to TRBJ2-3, with no clear D. Trimming pared 4 bases from V and 2 bases from J, leaving 5 bases between. The CDR3 sequence is 12 residues long. The germline gives CDR1 SGHRS, CDR2 YFSETQ. CDR3 nucleotide sequence: TGCGCCAGCAGCGCGGACACAGATACGCAGTATTTT. Residues: CASSADTDTQYF.

J is TRBJ2-1 and V is TRBV18; no definite D call. Deletions cut 3 bases from V and 12 bases from J, with 9 bases between. This CDR3 spans 11 amino acids. Germline CDR1 and CDR2: KGHSH and LQKENI. The CDR3 DNA follows: TGTGCCAGCTCACCCCGCTCGGGGCAGTTCTTC. Translated: CASSPRSGQFF.

There are a few counts of this clone. This sequence joins TRBV6-5 and TRBJ2-5; 7 positions agree with TRBD2. With 11 bases clipped from V and 4 bases from J, the junction kept 10 bases outside the gene matches. Germline V gene sequence: CDR1 MNHEY, CDR2 SVGAGI. The CDR3 loop spans 13 amino acids. CDR3 residues: CAGGEVRRETQYF. The DNA for the CDR3 is TGTGCCGGGGGGGAGGTGAGGAGAGAGACCCAGTACTTC.

In this sample, this clone turned up a few times. The chain has TRBV29-1 and TRBJ2-5, with 8 bases identical to TRBD1. The CDR3 is made up of 12 amino acids. Unmatched junction bases numbered 4, after V lost 6 bases and J lost 4 bases. Germline-derived CDR1 and CDR2 are SQVTM and ANQGSEA. CDR3 protein: CSVRTGGETQYF. The CDR3 nucleotides read TGCAGCGTCCGAACAGGGGGAGAGACCCAGTACTTC.

This clone was counted once. The chain has TRBV6-1 and TRBJ1-5; tentatively, D is TRBD1 (5 bases). The CDR3 length is 14 residues. Germline assignment: CDR1 MNHNS and CDR2 SASEGT. The germline V and J ends were trimmed by 2 bases and 3 bases, with 8 bases remaining between them. The CDR3 reads CASSELGLNQPQHF. The CDR3, as DNA: TGTGCCAGCAGTGAATTGGGGCTCAATCAGCCCCAGCATTTT.

The chain has TRBV30 and TRBJ2-1; D uncertain. V dropped 4 bases and J dropped 5 bases, with 9 bases sitting between them. Germline V gene sequence: CDR1 GTSNPN, CDR2 SVGIG (reference sequence). The CDR3 consists of 12 residues. Written as DNA, the CDR3 is TGTGCCTGGAAGCCTAATCACAATGAGCAGTTCTTC. It codes for CAWKPNHNEQFF.

The chain recombines TRBV11-3 with TRBJ2-3; the D gene is possibly TRBD1 (6 bases). The germline V gene encodes CDR1 SGHNT and CDR2 YENEEA. The CDR3 totals 15 residues. V gave up 5 bases and J gave up 0 bases, with 12 bases separating them. Written as DNA, the CDR3 is TGTGCCAGCAGCCCAAGGGGGACGAGCACAGATACGCAGTATTTT. Its translation: CASSPRGTSTDTQYF.

Note on this clone: Other DNA variants within this sample encode the same CDR3. The chain couples TRBV5-1 to TRBJ1-1, with D possibly being TRBD1 (6 bases). CDR3 size: 14 residues. Trimming removed 2 bases at V and 1 base at J, with 9 bases between. Per the germline V gene, CDR1 is SGHRS and CDR2 is YFSETQ. CDR3 residues: CASSLRGQNTEAFF. In DNA form, the CDR3 reads TGCGCCAGCAGCTTAAGGGGACAGAACACTGAAGCTTTCTTT.

This chain links TRBV5-4 with TRBJ2-4; TRBD1 is a possible D gene (6 bases). This CDR3 is 17 amino acids long. V gave up 4 bases and J gave up 0 bases, with 17 bases separating them. CDR1 SGHNT and CDR2 YYREEE come from the germline V gene (reference sequence). CDR3 sequence (DNA): TGTGCCAGCAGCCATGAAGGAGAGGGGGAAGCCAAAAACATTCAGTACTTC. Its protein product is CASSHEGEGEAKNIQYF.

The chain employs TRBV3-1 (or the pseudogene TRBV3-2) and TRBJ2-1; 11 bases are a match to TRBD1. The CDR3 spans 15 residues. The ends lost 4 bases at V and 7 bases at J; junction bases unmatched: 6. The V gene's germline CDR1 is LGHDT and CDR2 YNNKEL (reference sequence). CDR3 nucleotide sequence: TGTGCCAGCAGCCTCACCGGGACAGGGGGAAATGAGCAGTTCTTC. Translating it yields CASSLTGTGGNEQFF.

This clone was observed a single time. The chain has TRBV28 and TRBJ2-7; TRBD1 matches 9 bases. Germline V gene lookup returns CDR1 MDHEN and CDR2 SYDVKM. Germline trimming cut 1 base from V and 2 bases from J; bases unmatched to any gene: 3. The CDR3 totals 15 residues. For the CDR3, the DNA is TGTGCCAGCAGTTTATCCCGACAGGGGGCCTACGAGCAGTACTTC. The encoded protein is CASSLSRQGAYEQYF.

The rearrangement links TRBV5-1 to TRBJ2-6; D is possibly TRBD2 (5 bases). The V end was cut by 7 bases, the J end by 0 bases, with 14 bases between. Germline assignment: CDR1 SGHRS and CDR2 YFSETQ. The CDR3 consists of 16 residues. CDR3 sequence (DNA): TGCGCCAGCCTCCCCCTCGGGAACTCTGGGGCCAACGTCCTGACTTTC. Protein: CASLPLGNSGANVLTF.

The chain carries TRBV6-5 and TRBJ2-5; 7 bases match TRBD1. The V gene's germline CDR1 is MNHEY and CDR2 SVGAGI. Trimming removed 6 bases from V and 2 bases from J; junction bases left unmatched: 0. The length of the CDR3 is 12 residues. CDR3 protein: CASRTGQETQYF. As DNA, the CDR3 is TGTGCCAGCAGGACAGGGCAAGAGACCCAGTACTTC.

For the CDR3, the DNA is TGTGCCAGCAGTCCCCCTAGCGAGTCACTAGCCAAAAACATTCAGTACTTC. Amino acid sequence: CASSPPSESLAKNIQYF. This chain connects TRBV6-6 to TRBJ2-4, with D perhaps TRBD2 (6 bases). V lost 5 bases and J lost 0, with 17 bases in between. CDR1 is MNHNY and CDR2 is SVGAGI in the germline V gene (reference sequence). CDR3 length: 17 residues.

This clone was seen only a few times. Its ends do not fully match the called genes, so a read error is possible. This rearrangement joins TRBV27 to TRBJ2-5, with D hard to call. CDR1 and CDR2 (germline): MNHEY, SMNVEV (reference sequence). The CDR3 runs 15 residues. The chain's CDR3 is CASSLYPSEKEAQYF. The CDR3 DNA is TGTGCCAGCAGTTTATACCCAAGCGAGAAAGAGGCCCAGTACTTC.

This chain joins TRBV5-1 and TRBJ2-2, with 7 positions matching TRBD1. Germline-derived CDR1 and CDR2 are SGHRS and YFSETQ. J was trimmed by 4 bases and V by 4 bases; bases with no gene match: 7. The CDR3 totals 15 residues. CDR3 region: CASSPDRVGTGELFF. The CDR3 nucleotides are TGCGCCAGCAGCCCTGACAGGGTCGGCACCGGGGAGCTGTTTTTT.